This entry features one T cell receptor beta chain sequence. Its target is unknown. This CDR3 has 16 amino acids. Trimming cost V 0 bases and J 6 bases; bases outside gene matches: 10. Germline CDR1 reads MNHEY; CDR2 reads SMNVEV (reference sequence). This sample stems from a study of response to subunit inactivated influenza vaccine. Whole-study results and caveats: Authors proposed each seasonal influenza vaccination draws in few new T cells.

TCRdb fed the RT-PCR reads into MiXCR, producing one record per CDR3 protein. Among under 550,000 distinct CDR3 sequences listed, 6% to 9% were seen once. This TCR was recovered from a man between 50 and 75 years old who received an inactivated influenza vaccine. The chain joins TRBV27 to TRBJ2-7; 8 bases agree with TRBD1. Sequencing was performed on PBMCs from blood, taken 23 months after vaccination. The CDR3 protein is CASSLSIRSGGVEQYF. For the CDR3, the DNA is TGTGCCAGCAGTTTATCGATCAGGTCAGGGGGCGTCGAGCAGTACTTC.